Below are 16 T cell receptor beta chains sequenced from a single sample in a study of shared clonotypes between healthy human individuals. The data were produced by immunoSEQ multiplex PCR, yet TCRdb's version contains in-frame clones alone and is incomplete. This table holds about 1 million clones, around 74% found once. The specimen sequenced was memory CD4+ T cells sorted from blood. The subset here: CD45RA-negative fraction. These receptors originate from a man younger than 35 in good health.

The rearrangement joins TRBV15 to TRBJ2-7; weak D call: TRBD2 (5 bases). The CDR3 totals 18 residues. Between the trimmed V and J ends, which lost 6 bases and 0 bases, there was a span of 24 bases. The germline CDR1 and CDR2 sequences are LNHNV and YYDKDF (reference sequence). In nucleotides, the CDR3 is TGTGCCACCAGTATCGATTCAATGAGGACGGGGAGCTCCTACGAGCAGTACTTC. Protein product: CATSIDSMRTGSSYEQYF. Drawing the rest from reference TRBV15 and TRBJ2-7, the complete variable domain is DAMVIQNPRYQVTQFGKPVTLSCSQTLNHNVMYWYQQKSSQAPKLLFHYYDKDFNNEADTPDNFQSRRPNTSFCFLDIRSPGLGDTAMYLCATSIDSMRTGSSYEQYFGPGTRLTVT.

J is TRBJ2-1 and V is TRBV6-1; 8 bases map to TRBD1. J was trimmed by 0 bases and V by 4 bases; bases with no gene match: 5. CDR1 and CDR2 from the germline V gene are MNHNS and SASEGT. This CDR3 comprises 16 residues. CDR3 in DNA: TGTGCCAGCAGTGGTGACAGGGGTTTCTCCTACAATGAGCAGTTCTTC. Protein product: CASSGDRGFSYNEQFF.

This rearrangement joins TRBV5-1 to TRBJ1-2; no clear D gene. The CDR3 runs to 14 residues. CDR1 is SGHRS and CDR2 is YFSETQ in the germline V gene. Trimming removed 6 bases from V and 3 bases from J, with 15 bases in between. The CDR3 coding sequence is TGCGCCAGCACCCCGGACGGAAGCTACTATGGCTACACCTTC. The encoded protein is CASTPDGSYYGYTF. Using reference TRBV5-1 and TRBJ1-2 for the parts outside the CDR3, the full variable domain is KAGVTQTPRYLIKTRGQQVTLSCSPISGHRSVSWYQQTPGQGLQFLFEYFSETQRNKGNFPGRFSGRQFSNSRSEMNVSTLELGDSALYLCASTPDGSYYGYTFGSGTRLTVV.

This chain uses TRBV19 with TRBJ1-1; D possibly corresponds to TRBD1 (5 bases). The CDR3 covers 15 residues. Per the germline V gene, CDR1 is LNHDA and CDR2 is SQIVND (reference sequence). V lost 5 bases and J 4 bases, leaving 17 bases between the germline ends. The CDR3 DNA sequence: TGTGCCAGTAGTTTCCTCAGGACGGGGGGCACTGAAGCTTTCTTT. Translating it yields CASSFLRTGGTEAFF. The whole variable domain, remainder taken from reference TRBV19 and TRBJ1-1, is DGGITQSPKYLFRKEGQNVTLSCEQNLNHDAMYWYRQDPGQGLRLIYYSQIVNDFQKGDIAEGYSVSREKKESFPLTVTSAQKNPTAFYLCASSFLRTGGTEAFFGQGTRLTVV.

The genes are TRBV9 and TRBJ2-4; D is unresolved. The CDR3 sequence is 13 residues long. Trimming stripped 0 bases from V and 8 bases from J, with 9 bases between. The germline gives CDR1 SGDLS, CDR2 YYNGEE. This CDR3 reads CASSVDSGDIQYF. DNA for the CDR3: TGTGCCAGCAGCGTAGACAGTGGGGACATTCAGTACTTC.

The chain has TRBV18 and TRBJ2-5; 8 bases are a match to TRBD2. The CDR3 consists of 15 residues. In germline, CDR1 is KGHSH, CDR2 LQKENI. V was pared by 5 bases and J by 2 bases, with 7 bases of the junction left unmatched. CDR3 sequence (DNA): TGTGCCAGCTCAGGAGTAGCGGGACTACAAGAGACCCAGTACTTC. Translation gives CASSGVAGLQETQYF.

To note about this clone: Other DNA sequences within the sample encode an identical CDR3. The rearrangement joins TRBV5-1 to TRBJ1-4, with 8 bases aligning to TRBD1. CDR1 and CDR2 (germline): SGHRS, YFSETQ. The V gene end was trimmed by 0 bases and the J gene end by 8 bases; junction bases not matched to a gene: 3. This CDR3 has 14 amino acids. CDR3 sequence reads: CASSLGTGKEKLFF. The CDR3 bases are TGCGCCAGCAGCTTGGGGACAGGGAAAGAAAAACTGTTTTTT.

V and J are TRBV5-4 and TRBJ2-1, with 12 positions matching TRBD2. The CDR3 is made up of 15 amino acids. Germline trimming cut 4 bases from V and 4 bases from J; bases unmatched to any gene: 3. From germline, CDR1 is SGHNT and CDR2 YYREEE (reference sequence). The CDR3 DNA is TGTGCCAGCAGCCGGACTAGCGGGAAGTACAATGAGCAGTTCTTC. Protein: CASSRTSGKYNEQFF.

V is TRBV19 and J is TRBJ2-7, with D tentatively TRBD2 (7 bases). Germline CDR1 LNHDA, CDR2 SQIVND (reference sequence). The ends were cut back, 6 bases at V and 4 bases at J, with 13 bases in the middle. The CDR3 sequence is 13 residues long. In DNA form, the CDR3 reads TGTGCCAGTAGCCAAAGGGGGGGGTACGAGCAGTACTTC. It specifies CASSQRGGYEQYF. Looking up the rest from reference TRBV19 and TRBJ2-7 gives the full variable domain: DGGITQSPKYLFRKEGQNVTLSCEQNLNHDAMYWYRQDPGQGLRLIYYSQIVNDFQKGDIAEGYSVSREKKESFPLTVTSAQKNPTAFYLCASSQRGGYEQYFGPGTRLTVT.

The CDR3 DNA reads TGTGCCAGCAGTGAATCTAAAGGGACAGCTGGAAACACCATATATTTT. Translated: CASSESKGTAGNTIYF. V gene TRBV25-1 combines with J gene TRBJ1-3; 7 nucleotides match TRBD1. The CDR3 contains 16 residues. In germline, CDR1 is MGHDK, CDR2 SYGVNS. J lost 2 bases, V lost 1 base, and 5 bases had no gene match.

The gene calls are TRBV19 and TRBJ1-1; D might be TRBD1 (5 bases). V lost 5 bases and J 4 bases, leaving 17 bases between the germline ends. Germline CDR1 LNHDA, CDR2 SQIVND (reference sequence). CDR3 length: 15 amino acids. The CDR3 DNA reads TGTGCCAGTAGTTTCAATTACCGGGACGGCACTGAAGCTTTCTTT. Amino acids: CASSFNYRDGTEAFF.

CDR3 in amino acids: CASSSSQASSTDTQYF. The CDR3 bases are TGTGCCAGCAGTTCTTCACAGGCCTCTAGCACAGATACGCAGTATTTT. J is TRBJ2-3 and V is TRBV28; D possibly corresponds to TRBD1 (5 bases). V was trimmed by 4 bases and J by 0 bases, leaving 14 bases between them. This CDR3 has 16 residues. Germline loops: CDR1 MDHEN, CDR2 SYDVKM.

This chain links TRBV5-5 with TRBJ2-6; TRBD1 agrees at 9 bases. CDR1 and CDR2 from the germline V gene are SGHKS and YYEKEE (reference sequence). This CDR3 has 16 amino acids. V trimming: 5 bases; J trimming: 4 bases; junction bases outside the gene matches: 7. Written as DNA, the CDR3 is TGTGCCAGCAGTCGGGACAGGGTTTTCGGGGCCAACGTCCTGACTTTC. This codes for CASSRDRVFGANVLTF.

This clone showed up just a few times. The V call is TRBV27, the J call TRBJ1-5; a weak D match, TRBD1 (5 bases). Trimming removed 6 bases from V and 8 bases from J, with 14 bases in between. The CDR3 contains 13 residues. Germline V gives CDR1 MNHEY, CDR2 SMNVEV (reference sequence). The CDR3 DNA reads as TGTGCCAGCAGCCCGTCCAGGGTAGAGCCCCAGCATTTT. Translating it yields CASSPSRVEPQHF.

Worth noting for this clone: This may be a read error, as it is one base from a much larger clone. The V gene is TRBV6-5, the J gene TRBJ2-2; 11 positions match TRBD2. The V gene's germline CDR1 is MNHEY and CDR2 SVGAGI. Trimming at V came to 6 bases and at J to 2 bases, leaving 2 bases not matched to a gene. The CDR3 spans 15 residues. The CDR3 sequence: CASRGLAENTGELFF. As DNA, the CDR3 is TGTGCCAGCAGGGGACTAGCGGAAAACACCGGGGAGCTGTTTTTT.

This clone was detected many times. Other DNA sequences of this sample code for an identical CDR3. V is TRBV5-1 and J is TRBJ2-3; maybe TRBD1 (6 bases). The germline V and J ends were trimmed by 3 bases and 0 bases, with 14 bases remaining between them. This CDR3 region has 16 residues. Germline V lookup: CDR1 SGHRS, CDR2 YFSETQ. The CDR3 protein is CASSSGTSASTDTQYF. The CDR3 DNA reads as TGCGCCAGCAGCTCAGGGACATCCGCTAGCACAGATACGCAGTATTTT.